This record looks at one TCR beta chain sequence and its context. Original data processing: Researchers report that nucleated cell counts were estimated from reference gene primer amplification. Sequenced by immunoSEQ multiplex PCR; TCRdb stores in-frame clones only, minus some. The V and J calls and clone size were taken over from that table, and D and trimming were inferred from the DNA. The table includes some 93,000 clones, 85% detected once. The data were taken from a study of blood T cell repertoires in COVID-19. Across the whole study: The United States, Italy and Spain supplied acute and convalescent COVID-19 samples. From T cells, B-cell-depleted T cells, or PBMCs came the material, which was cDNA or gDNA.

The germline CDR1 and CDR2 sequences are SGHDN and FVKESK. The J segment lost 0 bases and the V segment lost 4 bases, leaving 5 bases of the junction unmatched. The CDR3 consists of 16 residues. The receptor comes from a man in his 60s with acute or convalescent COVID-19. The material sequenced was peripheral blood. This rearrangement joins TRBV14 to TRBJ1-4, with 7 bases that match TRBD1. CDR3 protein: CASSRLTGTTNEKLFF. DNA for the CDR3: TGTGCCAGCAGCCGCTTGACAGGGACAACTAATGAAAAACTGTTTTTT.